These 12 T cell receptor beta chains were all obtained from the same sample, sequenced in a study of blood T cell repertoires in COVID-19. Generated by immunoSEQ multiplex PCR, the TCRdb table keeps only in-frame clones and is missing some. The sample consists of some 190,000 clones, 88% of them appearing once. The sample consisted of peripheral blood. The receptors derive from a man between 18 and 29 years old with active or convalescent COVID-19.

The rearrangement links TRBV7-9 to TRBJ2-1, with TRBD1 matching 7 bases. Germline V CDR1 and CDR2: SEHNR, FQNEAQ (reference sequence). After removal of 3 bases from V and 10 bases from J, the junction contained 12 bases not matched to a gene. The CDR3 length is 15 residues. The chain's CDR3 is CASSLGQSQWEEQFF. Here the CDR3 DNA reads TGTGCCAGCAGCTTGGGACAGTCCCAATGGGAGGAGCAGTTCTTC.

V and J are TRBV7-9 and TRBJ1-1; 7 positions agree with TRBD1. The V gene's germline CDR1 is SEHNR and CDR2 FQNEAQ (reference sequence). The CDR3 has 15 amino acids. V trimming: 2 bases; J trimming: 5 bases; junction bases outside the gene matches: 8. CDR3 in amino acids: CASSLKTGLWTEAFF. The CDR3 DNA reads TGTGCCAGCAGCTTAAAGACAGGGTTATGGACTGAAGCTTTCTTT.

The chain carries TRBV4-2 and TRBJ2-5; 14 bases align to TRBD2. V was clipped by 2 bases and J by 5 bases; unmatched bases: 4. The germline V gene encodes CDR1 LGHNA and CDR2 YNFKEQ. The CDR3 loop spans 16 amino acids. CDR3 nucleotides: TGTGCCAGCAGCCAAACGACTAGCGGGAGGGCGGAGACCCAGTACTTC. Translated: CASSQTTSGRAETQYF.

The chain recombines TRBV19 with TRBJ1-3, with a weak D call TRBD1 (5 bases). The V and J ends lost 8 bases and 0 bases respectively, with 11 bases between them. The CDR3 covers 14 residues. Germline values: CDR1 LNHDA, CDR2 SQIVND (reference sequence). CDR3 in DNA: TGTGCCAGTGGTCAGGGAATCTCTGGAAACACCATATATTTT. Amino acid sequence: CASGQGISGNTIYF.

This clone came up once. The chain links TRBV6-5 to TRBJ1-1, with 7 bases matching TRBD1. The CDR3 is made up of 14 amino acids. J gave up 5 bases and V 6 bases, and 9 bases lay outside the gene matches. CDR1 MNHEY and CDR2 SVGAGI come from the germline V gene. The CDR3 sequence is CASSQRQGSTEAFF. The CDR3 DNA reads as TGTGCCAGCAGCCAAAGACAGGGTTCGACTGAAGCTTTCTTT.

The V gene is TRBV6-6, the J gene TRBJ2-7, with D hard to call. There are 13 residues in the CDR3. Germline V gives CDR1 MNHNY, CDR2 SVGAGI (reference sequence). The V gene lost 2 bases and the J gene lost 0 bases, with 5 bases spanning the gap. In nucleotides, the CDR3 is TGTGCCAGCAGTTACCTACGCTCCTACGAGCAGTACTTC. Translating it yields CASSYLRSYEQYF.

The gene calls are TRBV19 and TRBJ2-2, with 11 bases lining up with TRBD2. The CDR3 runs 14 residues. V lost 9 bases to trimming and J lost 15 bases; unmatched junction nucleotides: 15. Germline CDR1 is LNHDA and CDR2 is SQIVND (reference sequence). CDR3 residues: CASWGELAGVPLFF. In nucleotides, the CDR3 is TGTGCCAGCTGGGGGGAACTAGCGGGAGTCCCTTTGTTTTTT.

The gene calls are TRBV7-3 and TRBJ2-2; the D gene is possibly TRBD1 (6 bases). Germline V gives CDR1 SGHTA, CDR2 FQGTGA. The CDR3 is 15 amino acids. V lost 5 bases, J lost 4 bases, and 14 bases lay in between. The CDR3 sequence is CASSALTGPTGELFF. CDR3 nucleotide sequence: TGTGCCAGCAGCGCCTTGACAGGACCCACCGGGGAGCTGTTTTTT.

The chain couples TRBV5-1 to TRBJ2-1; D might be TRBD2 (5 bases). V dropped 7 bases and J dropped 4 bases, with 18 bases sitting between them. The CDR3 totals 15 residues. Germline CDR1 reads SGHRS; CDR2 reads YFSETQ. DNA for the CDR3: TGCGCCAGCCAACGGACGCACTCGGGGTACAATGAGCAGTTCTTC. Protein sequence: CASQRTHSGYNEQFF.

The CDR3 DNA reads as TGTGCCAGCAGAGGACAGGGGGTAGGCTACACCTTC. Residues: CASRGQGVGYTF. The rearrangement links TRBV6-5 to TRBJ1-2, with 10 bases lining up with TRBD1. The germline CDR1 and CDR2 sequences are MNHEY and SVGAGI. With 6 bases clipped from V and 8 bases from J, the junction kept 3 bases outside the gene matches. The CDR3 consists of 12 residues.

This chain joins TRBV15 and TRBJ2-7; 9 bases match TRBD1. The CDR3 runs to 17 residues. J gave up 2 bases and V 0 bases, and 8 bases lay outside the gene matches. Germline V gene sequence: CDR1 LNHNV, CDR2 YYDKDF (reference sequence). DNA for the CDR3: TGTGCCACCAGCAGAGACAAATACCGGGACAGGGCCTACGAGCAGTACTTC. Encoded protein: CATSRDKYRDRAYEQYF.

The chain combines TRBV25-1 with TRBJ1-6; D remains ambiguous. CDR1 is MGHDK, CDR2 SYGVNS, per germline. This CDR3 has 15 amino acids. V gave up 1 base and J gave up 7 bases, with 11 bases separating them. CDR3 amino acids: CASSESGSYNSPLHF. The CDR3, as DNA: TGTGCCAGCAGTGAATCGGGAAGCTACAATTCACCCCTCCACTTT.